A selection of T cell receptor beta chains follows, all from one sample in a study of T cells after yellow fever vaccination. TCRdb independently ran MiXCR on the 5' RACE reads; one entry per CDR3 protein. This sample has around 310,000 distinct CDR3 sequences, with approximately 4% found just once. Sequenced material: PBMCs, taken 5 days after the yellow fever booster vaccination. All receptors derive from a man aged 18 to 29 who received the YFV17D yellow fever vaccine. CDR3s include the opening cysteine and the closing phenylalanine or tryptophan. D genes are given only for firm matches. For some rows the clone size is stated as once, few or many, or as a class when expanded; others skip it.

-	TRBV6-5	TRBJ2-6	few	TGTGCCAGCAGTTACGACAGCTCTGGGGCCAACGTCCTGACTTTC	CASSYDSSGANVLTF
-	TRBV5-1	TRBJ2-7	many	TGCGCCAGCAGCTTGGACAGGCGACCCTACGAGCAGTACTTC	CASSLDRRPYEQYF
-	TRBV29-1	TRBJ1-4	many	TGCAGCGTTGGCAAAACTGAAAAACTGTTTTTT	CSVGKTEKLFF
TRBD2	TRBV7-2	TRBJ2-1	many	TGTGCCAGCAGCTTAGTTGTCGGGGGGGCCGTTGAGCAGTTCTTC	CASSLVVGGAVEQFF
-	TRBV12-3/TRBV12-4	TRBJ2-5	-	TGTGCCAGCAGTTATGGGGCCCAGACCCAGTACTTC	CASSYGAQTQYF
TRBD1	TRBV20-1	TRBJ2-2	few	TGCAGTGCTCTCACGGAGACAGGGGGGCTGCGTACCGGGGAGCTGTTTTTT	CSALTETGGLRTGELFF
-	TRBV10-3	TRBJ2-6	-	TGTGCCATCAGTGACCCCGGTAGATCTGGGGCCAACGTCCTGACTTTC	CAISDPGRSGANVLTF
-	TRBV7-9	TRBJ1-2	few	TGTGCCAGCAGCTCGGGGGCCAGTCCGTATGGCTACACCTTC	CASSSGASPYGYTF
-	TRBV5-1	TRBJ1-1	few	TGCGCCAGCAGCACAACAGGGTGGAACACTGAAGCTTTCTTT	CASSTTGWNTEAFF
-	TRBV2	TRBJ1-1	few	TGTGCCAGCAGCCTCCAGGGGGAAGCTTTCTTT	CASSLQGEAFF
-	TRBV27	TRBJ2-2	-	TGTGCCAGCGCCGCGGGGTACAGGGGGAACACCGGGGAGCTGTTTTTT	CASAAGYRGNTGELFF
-	TRBV7-2	TRBJ2-3	many	TGTGCCAGCAGCTTATGGCCAACCCTGCAGTATTTT	CASSLWPTLQYF
TRBD1	TRBV7-2	TRBJ1-6	few	TGTGCCAGCAGCCTGACAGGGGATTCACCCCTCCACTTT	CASSLTGDSPLHF
-	TRBV5-4	TRBJ1-2	few	TGTGCCAGCAGCTTTGAGATGGGCGGCTACACCTTC	CASSFEMGGYTF
-	TRBV7-9	TRBJ2-1	-	TGTGCCAGCAGCTTAAACATCGGGAATGAGCAGTTCTTC	CASSLNIGNEQFF
-	TRBV27	TRBJ1-4	-	TGTGCCAGCAGTTCAGAAGGGGGTACCTCAACTAATGAAAAACTGTTTTTT	CASSSEGGTSTNEKLFF
-	TRBV7-9	TRBJ2-2	few	TGTGCCAGCAGCCCTCGGACAGCGCGGTTGAACACCGGGGAGCTGTTTTTT	CASSPRTARLNTGELFF